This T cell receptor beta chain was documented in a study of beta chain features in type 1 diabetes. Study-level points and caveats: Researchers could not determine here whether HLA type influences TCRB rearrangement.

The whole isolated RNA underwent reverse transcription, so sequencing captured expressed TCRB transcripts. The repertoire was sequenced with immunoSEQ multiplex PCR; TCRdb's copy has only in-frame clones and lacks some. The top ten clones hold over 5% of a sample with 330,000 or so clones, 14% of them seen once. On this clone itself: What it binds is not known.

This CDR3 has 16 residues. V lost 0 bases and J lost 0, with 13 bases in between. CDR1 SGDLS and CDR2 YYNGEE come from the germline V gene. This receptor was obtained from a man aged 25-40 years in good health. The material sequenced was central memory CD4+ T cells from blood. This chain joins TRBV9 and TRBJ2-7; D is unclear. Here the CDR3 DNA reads TGTGCCAGCAGCGTAGCCGCAGGCCGAAGCTCCTACGAGCAGTACTTC. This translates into CASSVAAGRSSYEQYF.